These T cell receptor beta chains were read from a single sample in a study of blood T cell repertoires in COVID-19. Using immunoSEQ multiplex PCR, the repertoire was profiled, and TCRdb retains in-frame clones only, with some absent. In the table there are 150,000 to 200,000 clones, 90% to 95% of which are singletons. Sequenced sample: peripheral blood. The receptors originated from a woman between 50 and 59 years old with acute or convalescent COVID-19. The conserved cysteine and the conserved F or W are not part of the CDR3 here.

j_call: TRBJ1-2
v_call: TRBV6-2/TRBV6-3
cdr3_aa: ASSWRRDSFGYGYT

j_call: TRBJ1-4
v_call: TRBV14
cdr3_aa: ASSHRRRAPGQKEKLF

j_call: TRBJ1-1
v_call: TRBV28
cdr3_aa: ASSSHTSGLRNTEAF

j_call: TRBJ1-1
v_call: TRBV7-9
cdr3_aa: ASSSDLTGPTEAF

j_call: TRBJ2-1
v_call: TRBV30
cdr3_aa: AWSNPGLAGADEQF

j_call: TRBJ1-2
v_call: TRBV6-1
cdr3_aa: ASSEQGGMYYGYT

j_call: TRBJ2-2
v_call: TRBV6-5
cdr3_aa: ASSYSLSGELF

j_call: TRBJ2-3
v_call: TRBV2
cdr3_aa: ASEEAGHTDTQY

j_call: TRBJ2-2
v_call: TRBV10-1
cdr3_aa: ASQGIGTGELF

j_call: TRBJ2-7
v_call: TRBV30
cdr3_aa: AWSVGAEGEQY

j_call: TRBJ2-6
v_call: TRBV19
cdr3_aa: ASSIKSMSGANVLT

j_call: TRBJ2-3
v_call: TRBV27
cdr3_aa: ASSSWTSGGITDTQY

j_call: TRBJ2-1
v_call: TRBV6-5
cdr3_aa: ASSYAGSGYNEQF

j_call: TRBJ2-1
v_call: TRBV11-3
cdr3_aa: ASSLPEVDEQF

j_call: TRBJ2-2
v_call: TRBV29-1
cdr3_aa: SVTTGLIANTGELF

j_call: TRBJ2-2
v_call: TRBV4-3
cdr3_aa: ASSQWTGASGELF

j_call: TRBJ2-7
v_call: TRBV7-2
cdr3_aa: ASTPGSGEQY

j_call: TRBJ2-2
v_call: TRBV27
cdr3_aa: ASSPSSGETPGELF

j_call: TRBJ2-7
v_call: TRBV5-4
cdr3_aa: ASSGYSGSDSYEQY

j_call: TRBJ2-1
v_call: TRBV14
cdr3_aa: ASWTDLQF

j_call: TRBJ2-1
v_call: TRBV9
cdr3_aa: ASSVPSGGQSSYNEQF

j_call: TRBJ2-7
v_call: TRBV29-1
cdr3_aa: SVRLQGESYEQY

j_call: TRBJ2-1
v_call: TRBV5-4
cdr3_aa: ASSLSAGPRDEQF

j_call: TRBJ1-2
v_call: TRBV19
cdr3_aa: ASSKTGQRSNGYT

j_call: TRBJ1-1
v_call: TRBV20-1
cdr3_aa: SASSEGGVAF

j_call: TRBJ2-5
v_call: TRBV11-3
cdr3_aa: ASSLDNRVETQY

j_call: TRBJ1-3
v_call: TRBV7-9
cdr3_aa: ASSPTGAGSGGNTIY

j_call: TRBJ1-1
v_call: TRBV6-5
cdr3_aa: ASRGEVMNTEAF